This T cell receptor (beta chain) was recovered during a study of cytomegalovirus exposure and HLA in healthy donors. Study background: Prior work identified under 130 million unique TCR beta sequences in approximately 180 million T cells.

As regards this clone: Its cognate antigen is unknown.

Study-level findings and limits: According to a later analysis, donors in an Asian-associated ancestry cluster reportedly had fewer N-insertions than the approximately 670-donor mean.

PCR employed 60 Vbeta and 13 Jbeta primers. Here immunoSEQ multiplex PCR was the method, and the copy in TCRdb shows in-frame clones only, minus some. The data show about 200,000 clones, with around 76% seen just once and approximately 6.5% held by the top ten. Sequenced sample: PBMCs. This TCR derives from a man between 40 and 49 years old in good health and CMV-seropositive.

The CDR3 region has the DNA TGCGCCAGCAAGGGGGCAGGTGATACGCAGTATTTT. Its protein is CASKGAGDTQYF. The rearrangement links TRBV10-2 to TRBJ2-3; 7 bases fit TRBD1. Trimming cost V 7 bases and J 6 bases; bases outside gene matches: 4. Germline V CDR1 and CDR2: WSHSY, SAAADI. This CDR3 contains 12 residues.